This T cell receptor (beta chain) was captured in a study of blood T cell repertoires in COVID-19. This clone came up a few times. After removal of 4 bases from V and 0 bases from J, the junction contained 3 bases not matched to a gene. Per the germline V gene, CDR1 is SQVTM and CDR2 is ANQGSEA. CDR3 length equals 13 residues. Here immunoSEQ multiplex PCR was the method, and the copy in TCRdb shows in-frame clones only, minus some. The data show around 130,000 clones, approximately 77% seen once. The clonotype was recovered from a human donor in a cohort sampled during active COVID-19. The specimen sequenced was peripheral blood. J is TRBJ2-7 and V is TRBV29-1; 7 bases agree with TRBD1. CDR3 loop: CSVVRGPSYEQYF. The DNA of the CDR3 is TGCAGCGTTGTTAGGGGGCCCTCCTACGAGCAGTACTTC.